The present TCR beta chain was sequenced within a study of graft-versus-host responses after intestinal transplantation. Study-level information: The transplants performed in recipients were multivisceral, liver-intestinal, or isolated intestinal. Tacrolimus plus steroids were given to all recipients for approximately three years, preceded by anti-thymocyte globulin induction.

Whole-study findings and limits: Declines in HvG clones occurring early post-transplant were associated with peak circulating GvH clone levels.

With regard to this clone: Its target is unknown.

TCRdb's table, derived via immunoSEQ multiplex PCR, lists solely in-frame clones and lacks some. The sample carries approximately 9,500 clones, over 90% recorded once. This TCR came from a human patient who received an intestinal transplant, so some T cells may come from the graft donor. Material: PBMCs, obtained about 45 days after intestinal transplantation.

The CDR3 spells CASSLAGSSYNEQFF. CDR3 DNA sequence: TGTGCCAGCAGCTTAGCGGGGAGCTCCTACAATGAGCAGTTCTTC. The chain uses TRBV13 and TRBJ2-1; possible D gene TRBD2, 5 bases. Per the germline V gene, CDR1 is PRHDT and CDR2 is FYEKMQ (reference sequence). V was clipped by 1 base and J by 0 bases, with 7 bases between them. The CDR3 has 15 residues.